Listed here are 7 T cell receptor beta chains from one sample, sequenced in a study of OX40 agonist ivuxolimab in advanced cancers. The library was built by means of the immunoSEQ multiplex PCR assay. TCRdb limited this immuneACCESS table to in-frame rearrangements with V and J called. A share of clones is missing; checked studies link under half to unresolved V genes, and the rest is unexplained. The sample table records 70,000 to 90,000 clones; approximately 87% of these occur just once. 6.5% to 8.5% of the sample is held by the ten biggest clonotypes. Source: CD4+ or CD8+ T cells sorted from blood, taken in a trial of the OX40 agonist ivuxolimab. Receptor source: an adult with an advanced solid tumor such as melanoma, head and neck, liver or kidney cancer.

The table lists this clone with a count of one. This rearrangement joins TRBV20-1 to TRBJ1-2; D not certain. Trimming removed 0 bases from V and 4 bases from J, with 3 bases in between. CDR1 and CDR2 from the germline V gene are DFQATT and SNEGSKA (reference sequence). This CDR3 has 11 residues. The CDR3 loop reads CSARDVYGYTF. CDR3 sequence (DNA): TGCAGTGCTAGAGACGTCTATGGCTACACCTTC.

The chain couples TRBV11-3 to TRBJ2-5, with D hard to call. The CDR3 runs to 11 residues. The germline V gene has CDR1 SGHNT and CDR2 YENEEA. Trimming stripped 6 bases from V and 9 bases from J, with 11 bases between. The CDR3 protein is CASSSGVAQYF. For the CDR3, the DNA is TGTGCCAGCAGTTCTGGGGTGGCCCAGTACTTC.

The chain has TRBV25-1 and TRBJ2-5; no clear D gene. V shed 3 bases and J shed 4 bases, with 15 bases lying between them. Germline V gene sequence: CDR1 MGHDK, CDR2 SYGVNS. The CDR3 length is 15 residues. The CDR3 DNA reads TGTGCCAGCAGTGAGGAAGGATGGCTCACAGAGACCCAGTACTTC. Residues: CASSEEGWLTETQYF.

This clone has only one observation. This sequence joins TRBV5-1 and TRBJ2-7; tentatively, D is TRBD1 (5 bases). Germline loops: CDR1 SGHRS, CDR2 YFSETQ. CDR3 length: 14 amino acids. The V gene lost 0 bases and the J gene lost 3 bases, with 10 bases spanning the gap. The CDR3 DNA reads TGCGCCAGCAGCTTGGCTCCAGGGTACTACGAGCAGTACTTC. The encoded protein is CASSLAPGYYEQYF. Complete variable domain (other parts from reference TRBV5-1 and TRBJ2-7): KAGVTQTPRYLIKTRGQQVTLSCSPISGHRSVSWYQQTPGQGLQFLFEYFSETQRNKGNFPGRFSGRQFSNSRSEMNVSTLELGDSALYLCASSLAPGYYEQYFGPGTRLTVT.

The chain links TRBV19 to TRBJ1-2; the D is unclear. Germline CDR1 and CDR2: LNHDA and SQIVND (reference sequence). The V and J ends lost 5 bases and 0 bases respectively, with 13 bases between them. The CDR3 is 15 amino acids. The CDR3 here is CASSSPGPANYGYTF. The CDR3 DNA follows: TGTGCCAGTAGTTCCCCCGGACCAGCTAACTATGGCTACACCTTC. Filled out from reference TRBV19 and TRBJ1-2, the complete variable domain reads DGGITQSPKYLFRKEGQNVTLSCEQNLNHDAMYWYRQDPGQGLRLIYYSQIVNDFQKGDIAEGYSVSREKKESFPLTVTSAQKNPTAFYLCASSSPGPANYGYTFGSGTRLTVV.

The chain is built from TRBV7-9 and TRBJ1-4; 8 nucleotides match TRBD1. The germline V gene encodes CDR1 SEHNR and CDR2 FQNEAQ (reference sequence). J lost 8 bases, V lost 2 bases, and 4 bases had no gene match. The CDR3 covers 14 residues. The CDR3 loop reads CASSLPGTGEKLFF. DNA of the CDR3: TGTGCCAGCAGCTTACCCGGGACAGGCGAAAAACTGTTTTTT. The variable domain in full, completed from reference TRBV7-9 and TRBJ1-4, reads DTGVSQNPRHKITKRGQNVTFRCDPISEHNRLYWYRQTLGQGPEFLTYFQNEAQLEKSRLLSDRFSAERPKGSFSTLEIQRTEQGDSAMYLCASSLPGTGEKLFFGSGTQLSVL.

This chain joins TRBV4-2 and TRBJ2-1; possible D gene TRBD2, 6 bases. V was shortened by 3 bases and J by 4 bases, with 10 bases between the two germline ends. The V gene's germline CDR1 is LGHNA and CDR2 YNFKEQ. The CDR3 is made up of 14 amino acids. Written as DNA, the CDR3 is TGTGCCAGCAGCCAGCGGGACTCTTACAATGAGCAGTTCTTC. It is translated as CASSQRDSYNEQFF.